This T cell receptor beta chain was profiled in a study of Graves' ophthalmopathy and Graves' hyperthyroidism. Amplifying from RNA transcripts, the study obtained TCR beta CDR3 regions. Second-round multiplex PCR followed a first-round RT-PCR using HTBI primers. One entry per CDR3 protein results from TCRdb running MiXCR on the multiplex PCR reads. The sample includes some 400,000 distinct CDR3 sequences, approximately 20% of them seen just once. For donors with ophthalmopathy, the disease showed moderate-to-severe activity, reached CAS ≥3 and NOSPECS ≥4, and had lasted under 3 months. The PBMCs used were ones drawn from approximately 10 ml of fresh peripheral blood. This clonotype was seen ten or more times. Its antigen is not identified. Points from the study as a whole: Most clonotypes expanded in thyroid above 0.001 frequency were present in blood too.

CDR3 length: 11 residues. Germline CDR1 and CDR2: LNHDA and SQIVND (reference sequence). Trimming pared 3 bases from V and 7 bases from J, leaving 6 bases between. The chain links TRBV19 to TRBJ1-2; D unclear. The clonotype originates from a woman in her late teens or twenties with Graves' ophthalmopathy. The sequenced sample was peripheral blood. The CDR3 DNA follows: TGTGCCAGTAGTATCGGGCTTGGCTACACCTTC. Encoded protein: CASSIGLGYTF.